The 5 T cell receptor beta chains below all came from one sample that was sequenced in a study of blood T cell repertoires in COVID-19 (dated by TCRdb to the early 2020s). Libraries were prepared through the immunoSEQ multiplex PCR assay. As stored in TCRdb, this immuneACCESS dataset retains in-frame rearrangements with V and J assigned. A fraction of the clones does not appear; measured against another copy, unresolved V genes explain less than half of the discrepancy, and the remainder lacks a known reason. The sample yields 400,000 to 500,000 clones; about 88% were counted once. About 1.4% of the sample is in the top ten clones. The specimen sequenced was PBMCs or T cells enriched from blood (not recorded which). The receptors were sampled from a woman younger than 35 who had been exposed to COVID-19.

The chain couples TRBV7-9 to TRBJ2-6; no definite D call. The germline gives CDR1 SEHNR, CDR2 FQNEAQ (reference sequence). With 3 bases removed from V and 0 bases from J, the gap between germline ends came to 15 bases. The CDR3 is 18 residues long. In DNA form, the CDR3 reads TGTGCCAGCAGCTTGATTATCTTAGAGGCCTCTGGGGCCAACGTCCTGACTTTC. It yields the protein CASSLIILEASGANVLTF.

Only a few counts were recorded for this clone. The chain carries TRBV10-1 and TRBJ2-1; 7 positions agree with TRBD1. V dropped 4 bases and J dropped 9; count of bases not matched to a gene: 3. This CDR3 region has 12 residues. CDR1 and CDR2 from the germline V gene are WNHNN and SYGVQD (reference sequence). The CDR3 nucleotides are TGCGCCAGCAGTGGACAGGGATTTGAGCAGTTCTTC. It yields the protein CASSGQGFEQFF.

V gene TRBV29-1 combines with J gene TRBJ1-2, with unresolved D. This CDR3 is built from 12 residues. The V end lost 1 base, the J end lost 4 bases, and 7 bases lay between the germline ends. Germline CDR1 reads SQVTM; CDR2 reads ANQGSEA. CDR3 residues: CSVEGQVYGYTF. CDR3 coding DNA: TGCAGCGTTGAAGGGCAGGTCTATGGCTACACCTTC.

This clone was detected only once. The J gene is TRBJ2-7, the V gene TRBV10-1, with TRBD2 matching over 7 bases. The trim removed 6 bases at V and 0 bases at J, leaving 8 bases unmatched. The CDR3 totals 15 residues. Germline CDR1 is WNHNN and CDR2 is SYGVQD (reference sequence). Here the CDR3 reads CASSDRGGGSYEQYF. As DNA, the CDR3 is TGCGCCAGCAGCGACCGTGGGGGGGGCTCCTACGAGCAGTACTTC.

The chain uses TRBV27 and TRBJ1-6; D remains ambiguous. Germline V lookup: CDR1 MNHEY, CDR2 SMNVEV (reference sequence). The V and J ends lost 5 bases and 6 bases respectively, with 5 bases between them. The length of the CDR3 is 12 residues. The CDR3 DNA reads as TGTGCCAGCAGTCTGGCTAATTCACCCCTCCACTTT. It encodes CASSLANSPLHF.